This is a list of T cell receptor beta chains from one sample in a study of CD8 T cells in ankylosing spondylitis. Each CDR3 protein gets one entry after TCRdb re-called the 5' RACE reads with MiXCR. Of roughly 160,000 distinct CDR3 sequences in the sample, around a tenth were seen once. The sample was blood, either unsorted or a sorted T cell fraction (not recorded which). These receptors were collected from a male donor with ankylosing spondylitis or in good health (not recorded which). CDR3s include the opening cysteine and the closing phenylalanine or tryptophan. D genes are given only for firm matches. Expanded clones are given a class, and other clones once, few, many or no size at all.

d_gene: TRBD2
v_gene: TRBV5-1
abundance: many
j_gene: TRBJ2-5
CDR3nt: TGCGCCAGCAGACGGACTAGCGGGGAACAAGAGACCCAGTACTTC
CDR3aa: CASRRTSGEQETQYF

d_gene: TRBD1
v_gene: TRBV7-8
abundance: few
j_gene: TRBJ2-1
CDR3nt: TGTGCCAGCAGCTACCGACAGGGAAGGGTGAATGAGCAGTTCTTC
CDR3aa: CASSYRQGRVNEQFF

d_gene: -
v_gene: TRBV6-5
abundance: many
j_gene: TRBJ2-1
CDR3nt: TGTGCCAGCAGTTACATAGGGGAAAGCTCCTACAATGAGCAGTTCTTC
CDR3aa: CASSYIGESSYNEQFF

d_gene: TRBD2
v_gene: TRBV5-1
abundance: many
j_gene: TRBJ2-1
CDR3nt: TGCGCCAGCAGCTTGGATGTGGCGGGAGGCTCCTACAATGAGCAGTTCTTC
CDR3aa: CASSLDVAGGSYNEQFF

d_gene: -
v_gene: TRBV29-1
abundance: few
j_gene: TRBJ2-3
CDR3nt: TGCAGCGTGAGGACAGAAGCAGATACGCAGTATTTT
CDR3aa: CSVRTEADTQYF

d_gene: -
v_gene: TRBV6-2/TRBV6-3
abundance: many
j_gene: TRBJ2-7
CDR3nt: TGTGCCAGCAGTGAAAATTCCGGGACGATGAACGAGCAGTACTTC
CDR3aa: CASSENSGTMNEQYF

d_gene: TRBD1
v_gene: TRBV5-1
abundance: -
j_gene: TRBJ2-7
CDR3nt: TGCGCCAGCAGCTTGGAAGGGTGGGCAGGGGGCGGCGAGCAGTACTTC
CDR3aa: CASSLEGWAGGGEQYF

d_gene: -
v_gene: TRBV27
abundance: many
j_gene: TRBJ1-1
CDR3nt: TGTGCCAGCAGTTTATTAGGAGCCACCAACACTGAAGCTTTCTTT
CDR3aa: CASSLLGATNTEAFF

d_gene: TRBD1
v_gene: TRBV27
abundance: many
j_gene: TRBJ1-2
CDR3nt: TGTGCCAGCAGTAAGACAGGGGCGGGCTACACCTTC
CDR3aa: CASSKTGAGYTF

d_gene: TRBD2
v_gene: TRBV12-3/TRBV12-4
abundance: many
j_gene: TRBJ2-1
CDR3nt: TGTGCCAACGCGGGACTAGCGGCATACAATGAGCAGTTCTTC
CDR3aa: CANAGLAAYNEQFF

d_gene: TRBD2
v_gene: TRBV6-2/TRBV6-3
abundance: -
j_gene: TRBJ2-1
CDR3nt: TGTGCCAGCAGTTACCGGGGGACTAGCGGGGGGGCGCGGAACAATGAGCAGTTCTTC
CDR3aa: CASSYRGTSGGARNNEQFF

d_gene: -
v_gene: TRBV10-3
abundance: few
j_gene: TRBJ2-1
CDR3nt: TGTGCCATCAGTGGACAGGGAGGGGATGAGCAGTTCTTC
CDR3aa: CAISGQGGDEQFF

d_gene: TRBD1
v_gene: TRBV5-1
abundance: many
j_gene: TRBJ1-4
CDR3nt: TGCGCCAGCTCTGGGGACAGGGAGGGACGTCGGGAAAAACTGTTTTTT
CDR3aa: CASSGDREGRREKLFF

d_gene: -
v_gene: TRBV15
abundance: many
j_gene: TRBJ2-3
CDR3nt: TGTGCCACCGAGGGACTTTCGATCACAGATACGCAGTATTTT
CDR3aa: CATEGLSITDTQYF

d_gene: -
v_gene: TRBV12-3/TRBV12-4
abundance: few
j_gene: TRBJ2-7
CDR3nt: TGTGCCAGCAGTTTAGCGCTCCACGAGCAGTACTTC
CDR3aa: CASSLALHEQYF

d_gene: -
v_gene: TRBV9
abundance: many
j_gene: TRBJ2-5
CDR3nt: TGTGCCAGCAGCGTAGACGAAGAGACCCAGTACTTC
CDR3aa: CASSVDEETQYF

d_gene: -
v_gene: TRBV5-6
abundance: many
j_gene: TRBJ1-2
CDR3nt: TGTGCCAGCAGCGCGGGACCCTCGGAGAGCTACACCTTC
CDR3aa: CASSAGPSESYTF

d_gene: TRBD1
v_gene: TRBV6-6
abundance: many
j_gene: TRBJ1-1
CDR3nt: TGTGCCAGCAGCACACAGGGGGGCACTGAAGCTTTCTTT
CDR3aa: CASSTQGGTEAFF

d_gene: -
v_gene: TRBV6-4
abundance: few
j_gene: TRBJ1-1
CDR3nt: TGTGCCAGCAGTTTACCACAGGGCATACTGAACACTGAAGCTTTCTTT
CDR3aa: CASSLPQGILNTEAFF

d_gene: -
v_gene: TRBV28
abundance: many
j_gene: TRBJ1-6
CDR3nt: TGTGCCAGCAGTCCCGGGACAACTCATTCACCCCTCCACTTT
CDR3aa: CASSPGTTHSPLHF

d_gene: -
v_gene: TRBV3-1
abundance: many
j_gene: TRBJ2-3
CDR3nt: TGTGCCAGCAGGGGGTCATCCAATCCTACGCAGTATTTT
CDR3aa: CASRGSSNPTQYF

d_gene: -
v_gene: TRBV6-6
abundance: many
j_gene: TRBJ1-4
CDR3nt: TGTGCCACAGGCAAAGTAGAGAGGGAAAAACTGTTTTTT
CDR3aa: CATGKVEREKLFF

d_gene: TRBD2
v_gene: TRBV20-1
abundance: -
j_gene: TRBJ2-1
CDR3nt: TGCAGTGCTAGAATCAGCGGGGGGGCTGAGAACAATGAGCAGTTCTTC
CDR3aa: CSARISGGAENNEQFF

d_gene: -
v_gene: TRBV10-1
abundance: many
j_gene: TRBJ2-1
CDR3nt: TGCGCCAGCAGTGAAAGCGGGGGGTTCGGACAGGGAAATGAGCAGTTCTTC
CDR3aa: CASSESGGFGQGNEQFF

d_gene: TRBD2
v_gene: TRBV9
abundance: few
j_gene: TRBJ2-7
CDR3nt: TGTGCCAGCAGCGTAGTCGGGACTAGCGCCTCCTACGAGCAGTACTTC
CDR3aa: CASSVVGTSASYEQYF

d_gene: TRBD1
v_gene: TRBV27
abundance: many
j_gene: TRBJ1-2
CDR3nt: TGTGCCAGCAGTTTAAACGAGGACAGGGGGCTTAACTATGGCTACACCTTC
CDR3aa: CASSLNEDRGLNYGYTF

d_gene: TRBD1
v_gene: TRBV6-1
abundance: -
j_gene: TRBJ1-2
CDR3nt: TGTGCCAGCAGTGACCCGGGGGACAGGGGGTTCTATGGCTACACCTTC
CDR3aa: CASSDPGDRGFYGYTF

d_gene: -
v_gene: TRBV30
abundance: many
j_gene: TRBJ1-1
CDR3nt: TGTGCCTGGAGTAGGGAAGGGAACACTGAAGCTTTCTTT
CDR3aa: CAWSREGNTEAFF

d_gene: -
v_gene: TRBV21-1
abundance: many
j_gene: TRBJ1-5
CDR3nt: TGTGCCAGCAGCATTTCTTTCCGGGACAGGGATGATCAGCCCCAGCATTTT
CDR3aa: CASSISFRDRDDQPQHF

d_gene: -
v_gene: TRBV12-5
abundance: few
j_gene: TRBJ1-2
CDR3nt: TGTGCTATGGGGAGGGAGCAGTACTATGGCTACACCTTC
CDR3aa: CAMGREQYYGYTF

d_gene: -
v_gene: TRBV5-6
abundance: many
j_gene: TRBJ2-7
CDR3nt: TGTGCCAGCAGCTTGCGGGGGCCATACGAGCAGTACTTC
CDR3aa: CASSLRGPYEQYF

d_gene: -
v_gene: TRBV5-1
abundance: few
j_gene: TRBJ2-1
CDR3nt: TGCGCCAGCACCCCTTTTAGGGGGGAGAATGAGCAGTTCTTC
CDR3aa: CASTPFRGENEQFF

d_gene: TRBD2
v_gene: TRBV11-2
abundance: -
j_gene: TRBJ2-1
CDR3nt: TGTGCCAGCAGCTTAGCCGGACTAGCGGGAGACCAGTTCTTC
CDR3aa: CASSLAGLAGDQFF

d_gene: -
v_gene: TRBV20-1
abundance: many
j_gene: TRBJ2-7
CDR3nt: TGCAGTGCTAGAGGGGGCGGACTCCACCTGGACGAGCAGTACTTC
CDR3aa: CSARGGGLHLDEQYF

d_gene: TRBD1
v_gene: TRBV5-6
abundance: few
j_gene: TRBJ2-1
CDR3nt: TGTGCCAGCAGCTTGCCTCCGGGACAGGGCTCCTACAATGAGCAGTTCTTC
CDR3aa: CASSLPPGQGSYNEQFF

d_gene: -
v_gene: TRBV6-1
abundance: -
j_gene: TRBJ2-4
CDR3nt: TGTGCCAGCAATGGGGGGCGCCCGGAAAACATTCAGTACTTC
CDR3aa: CASNGGRPENIQYF

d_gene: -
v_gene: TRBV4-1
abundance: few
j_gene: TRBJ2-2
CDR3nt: TGCGCCAGCAACAACTTGGGTCAGGGAGACACCGGGGAGCTGTTTTTT
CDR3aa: CASNNLGQGDTGELFF

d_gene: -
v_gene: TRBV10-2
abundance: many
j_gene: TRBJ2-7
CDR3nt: TGCGCCAGCAGTGAGTCGCAGGGAGGAGTCGACGAGCAGTACTTC
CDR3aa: CASSESQGGVDEQYF

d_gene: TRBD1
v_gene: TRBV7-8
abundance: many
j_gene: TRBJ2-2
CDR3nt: TGTGCCAGCAGCTTAATAGACAGGGGAACCGGGGAGCTGTTTTTT
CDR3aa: CASSLIDRGTGELFF

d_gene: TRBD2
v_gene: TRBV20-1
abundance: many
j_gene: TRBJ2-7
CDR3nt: TGCAGTGCATTCCCTCGACTAGCGGGCCAGACCTACGAGCAGTACTTC
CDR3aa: CSAFPRLAGQTYEQYF

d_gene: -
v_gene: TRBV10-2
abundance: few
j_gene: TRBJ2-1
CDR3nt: TGCGCCAGCAGTGAGTGGGGACCTCACAATGAGCAGTTCTTC
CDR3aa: CASSEWGPHNEQFF

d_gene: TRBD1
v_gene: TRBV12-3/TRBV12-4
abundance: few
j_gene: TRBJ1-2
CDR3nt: TGTGCCAGCAGCCGCGGGACAGGGAGGTATGGCTACACCTTC
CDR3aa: CASSRGTGRYGYTF

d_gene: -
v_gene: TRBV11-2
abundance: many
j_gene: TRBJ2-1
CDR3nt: TGTGCCAGCAGCGGAGGCGAGGGATCTATCGGGAATGAGCAGTTCTTC
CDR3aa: CASSGGEGSIGNEQFF

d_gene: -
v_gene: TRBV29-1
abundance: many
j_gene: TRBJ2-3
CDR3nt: TGCAGCGTGACCGGGACACCTGGAGATACGCAGTATTTT
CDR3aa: CSVTGTPGDTQYF

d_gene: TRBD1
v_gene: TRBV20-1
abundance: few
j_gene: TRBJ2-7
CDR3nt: TGCAGTGCTAGGAGGGGGACAGGGTCAACCTCCTACGAGCAGTACTTC
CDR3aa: CSARRGTGSTSYEQYF

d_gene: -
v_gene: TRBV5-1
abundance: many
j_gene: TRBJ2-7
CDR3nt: TGCGCCAGCAGCCAAGGACTCAGGTCCTACGAGCAGTACTTC
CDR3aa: CASSQGLRSYEQYF